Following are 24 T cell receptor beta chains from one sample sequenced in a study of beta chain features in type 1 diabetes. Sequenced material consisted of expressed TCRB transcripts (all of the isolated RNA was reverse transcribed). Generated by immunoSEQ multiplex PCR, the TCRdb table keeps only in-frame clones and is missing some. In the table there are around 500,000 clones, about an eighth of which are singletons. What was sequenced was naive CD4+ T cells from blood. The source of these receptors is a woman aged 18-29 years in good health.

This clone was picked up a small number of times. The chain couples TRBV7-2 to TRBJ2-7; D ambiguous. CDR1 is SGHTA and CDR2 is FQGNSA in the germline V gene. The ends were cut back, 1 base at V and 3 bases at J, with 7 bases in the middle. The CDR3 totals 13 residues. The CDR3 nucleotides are TGTGCCAGCAGCTTAGAGGCAGGCTACGAGCAGTACGTC. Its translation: CASSLEAGYEQYV.

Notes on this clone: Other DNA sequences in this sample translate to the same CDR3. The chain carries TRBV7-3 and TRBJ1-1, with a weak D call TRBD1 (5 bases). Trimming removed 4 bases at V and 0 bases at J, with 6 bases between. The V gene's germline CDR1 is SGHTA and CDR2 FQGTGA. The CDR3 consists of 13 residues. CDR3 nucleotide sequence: TGTGCCAGCAGCTCGGGACTGAACACTGAAGCTTTCTTT. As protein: CASSSGLNTEAFF.

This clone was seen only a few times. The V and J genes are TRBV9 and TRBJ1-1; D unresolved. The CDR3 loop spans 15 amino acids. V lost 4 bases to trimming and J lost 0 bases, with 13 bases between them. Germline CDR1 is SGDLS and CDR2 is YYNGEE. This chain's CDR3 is CASSTSGSMNTEAFF. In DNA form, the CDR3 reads TGTGCCAGCAGCACGTCAGGTTCCATGAACACTGAAGCTTTCTTT.

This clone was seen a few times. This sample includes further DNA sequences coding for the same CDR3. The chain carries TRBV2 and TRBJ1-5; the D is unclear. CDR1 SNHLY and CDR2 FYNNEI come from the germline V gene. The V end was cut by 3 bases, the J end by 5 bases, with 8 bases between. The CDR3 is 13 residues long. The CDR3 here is CASSDRRDQPQHF. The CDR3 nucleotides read TGTGCCAGCAGTGATAGGAGGGATCAGCCCCAGCATTTT.

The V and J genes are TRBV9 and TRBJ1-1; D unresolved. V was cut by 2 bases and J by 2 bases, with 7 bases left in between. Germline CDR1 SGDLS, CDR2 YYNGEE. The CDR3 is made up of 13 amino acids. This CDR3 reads CASSVTSNTEAFF. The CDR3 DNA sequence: TGTGCCAGCAGCGTGACGAGTAACACTGAAGCTTTCTTT. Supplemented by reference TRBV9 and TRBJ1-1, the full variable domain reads DSGVTQTPKHLITATGQRVTLRCSPRSGDLSVYWYQQSLDQGLQFLIQYYNGEERAKGNILERFSAQQFPDLHSELNLSSLELGDSALYFCASSVTSNTEAFFGQGTRLTVV.

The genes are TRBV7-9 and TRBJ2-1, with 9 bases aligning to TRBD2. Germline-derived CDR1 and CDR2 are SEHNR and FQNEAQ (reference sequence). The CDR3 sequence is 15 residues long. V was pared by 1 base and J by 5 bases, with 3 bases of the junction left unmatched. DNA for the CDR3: TGTGCCAGCAGCTTAGAGGCTAGCGGGGACAATGAGCAGTTCTTC. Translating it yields CASSLEASGDNEQFF.

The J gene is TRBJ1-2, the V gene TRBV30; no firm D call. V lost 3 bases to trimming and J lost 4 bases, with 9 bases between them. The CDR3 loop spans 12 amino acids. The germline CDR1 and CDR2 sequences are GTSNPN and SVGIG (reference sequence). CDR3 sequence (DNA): TGTGCCTGGAGGGTGTGGGGCTATGGCTACACCTTC. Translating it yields CAWRVWGYGYTF.

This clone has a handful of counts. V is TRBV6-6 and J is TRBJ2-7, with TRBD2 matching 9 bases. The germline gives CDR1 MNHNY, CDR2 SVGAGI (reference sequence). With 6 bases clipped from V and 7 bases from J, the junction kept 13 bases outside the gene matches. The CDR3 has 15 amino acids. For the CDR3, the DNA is TGTGCCAGCAGATCAATAGCGGGGGAGGTTGGAGAGCAGTACTTC. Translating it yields CASRSIAGEVGEQYF.

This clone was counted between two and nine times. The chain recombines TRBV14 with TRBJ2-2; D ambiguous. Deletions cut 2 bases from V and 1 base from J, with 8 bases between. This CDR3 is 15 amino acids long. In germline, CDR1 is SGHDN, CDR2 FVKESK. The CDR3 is CASSQWSVNTGELFF. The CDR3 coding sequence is TGTGCCAGCAGCCAATGGTCAGTGAACACCGGGGAGCTGTTTTTT.

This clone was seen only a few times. CDR3 nucleotides: TGTGCCAGCAGCTTAGCGATACAGATCTATGGCTACACCTTC. Translated: CASSLAIQIYGYTF. This chain connects TRBV7-9 to TRBJ1-2; D remains unclear. The germline gives CDR1 SEHNR, CDR2 FQNEAQ (reference sequence). V lost 0 bases to trimming and J lost 4 bases, with 9 bases between them. This CDR3 has 14 amino acids.

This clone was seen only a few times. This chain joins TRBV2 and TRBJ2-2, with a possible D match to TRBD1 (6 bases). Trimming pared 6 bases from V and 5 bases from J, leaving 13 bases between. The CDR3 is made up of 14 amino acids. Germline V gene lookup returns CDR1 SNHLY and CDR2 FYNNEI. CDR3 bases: TGTGCCAGCAGCACAGGGTTTCGTACCGGGGAGCTGTTTTTT. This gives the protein CASSTGFRTGELFF. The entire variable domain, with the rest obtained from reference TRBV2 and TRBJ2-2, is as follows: EPEVTQTPSHQVTQMGQEVILRCVPISNHLYFYWYRQILGQKVEFLVSFYNNEISEKSEIFDDQFSVERPDGSNFTLKIRSTKLEDSAMYFCASSTGFRTGELFFGEGSRLTVL.

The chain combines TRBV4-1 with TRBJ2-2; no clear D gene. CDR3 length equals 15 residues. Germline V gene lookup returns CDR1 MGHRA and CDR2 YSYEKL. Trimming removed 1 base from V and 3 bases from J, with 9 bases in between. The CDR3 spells CASSQGRQYTGELFF. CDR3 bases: TGCGCCAGCAGCCAAGGGCGCCAGTACACCGGGGAGCTGTTTTTT.

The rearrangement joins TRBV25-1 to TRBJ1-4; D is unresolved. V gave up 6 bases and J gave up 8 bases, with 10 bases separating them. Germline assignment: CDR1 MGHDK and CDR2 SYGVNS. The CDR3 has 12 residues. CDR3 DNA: TGTGCCAGCAGGGCTACAGCAGAAAAACTGTTTTTT. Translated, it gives CASRATAEKLFF.

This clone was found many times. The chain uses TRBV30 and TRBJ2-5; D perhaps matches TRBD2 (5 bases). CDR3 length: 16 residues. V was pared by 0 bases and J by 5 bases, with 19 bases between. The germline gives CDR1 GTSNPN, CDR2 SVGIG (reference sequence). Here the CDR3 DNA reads TGTGCCTGGAGTGTGCTAAGCGGAGGAGGTCGCGAGACCCAGTACTTC. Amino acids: CAWSVLSGGGRETQYF.

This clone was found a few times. CDR3 residues: CASSQAVGSVTQYF. The CDR3 bases are TGTGCCAGCAGCCAAGCGGTGGGTTCGGTGACCCAGTACTTC. The chain is built from TRBV14 and TRBJ2-5; D remains ambiguous. V lost 1 base, J lost 7 bases, and 13 bases lay in between. From germline, CDR1 is SGHDN and CDR2 FVKESK. CDR3 length: 14 residues.

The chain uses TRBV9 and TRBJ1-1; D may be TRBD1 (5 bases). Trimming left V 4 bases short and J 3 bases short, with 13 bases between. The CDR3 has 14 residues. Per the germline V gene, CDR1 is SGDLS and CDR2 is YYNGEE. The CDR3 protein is CASSRQGRHTEAFF. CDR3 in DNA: TGTGCCAGCAGCAGGCAGGGTAGACACACTGAAGCTTTCTTT.

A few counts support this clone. For the CDR3, the DNA is TGTGCCAGCAGATATGGACAAGTAACAACTAATGAAAAACTGTTTTTT. Protein sequence: CASRYGQVTTNEKLFF. The chain links TRBV7-8 to TRBJ1-4; D is perhaps TRBD1 (5 bases). Looked up from germline, CDR1 is SGHVS and CDR2 is FQNEAQ. V was cut by 6 bases and J by 0 bases, with 14 bases left in between. The CDR3 contains 16 residues.

This CDR3 is CASSLADQGAEQYV. The CDR3 DNA reads TGTGCCAGCAGCTTAGCGGATCAAGGAGCCGAGCAGTACGTC. The chain recombines TRBV7-9 with TRBJ2-7; no clear D. CDR1 and CDR2 from the germline V gene are SEHNR and FQNEAQ (reference sequence). There are 14 residues in the CDR3. Trimming cost V 0 bases and J 6 bases, with 12 bases left between them.

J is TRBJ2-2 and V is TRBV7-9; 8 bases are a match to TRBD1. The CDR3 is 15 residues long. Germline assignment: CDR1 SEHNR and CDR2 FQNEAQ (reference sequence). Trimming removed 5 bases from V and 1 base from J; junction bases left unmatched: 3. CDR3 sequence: CASSPGTGNTGELFF. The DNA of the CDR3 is TGTGCCAGCAGCCCCGGGACAGGGAACACCGGGGAGCTGTTTTTT.

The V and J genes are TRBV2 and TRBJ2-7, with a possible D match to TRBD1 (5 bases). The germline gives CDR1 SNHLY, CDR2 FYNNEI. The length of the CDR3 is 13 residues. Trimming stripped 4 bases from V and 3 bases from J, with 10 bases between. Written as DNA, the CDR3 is TGTGCCAGCAGTGTATCAGGGCTCTACGAGCAGTACGTC. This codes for CASSVSGLYEQYV.

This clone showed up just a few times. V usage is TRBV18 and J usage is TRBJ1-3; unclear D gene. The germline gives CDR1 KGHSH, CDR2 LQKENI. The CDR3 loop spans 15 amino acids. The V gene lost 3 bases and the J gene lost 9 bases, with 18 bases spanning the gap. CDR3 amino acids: CASSPSTLNYRTIYF. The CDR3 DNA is TGTGCCAGCTCACCTAGTACCCTAAATTATCGCACCATATATTTT.

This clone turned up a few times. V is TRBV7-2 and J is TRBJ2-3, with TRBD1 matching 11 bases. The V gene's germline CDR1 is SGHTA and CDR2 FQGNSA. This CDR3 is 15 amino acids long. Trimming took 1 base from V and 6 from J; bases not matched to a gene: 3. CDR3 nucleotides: TGTGCCAGCAGCTTAGTGGGACAGGGGGTGGATACGCAGTATTTT. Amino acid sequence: CASSLVGQGVDTQYF.

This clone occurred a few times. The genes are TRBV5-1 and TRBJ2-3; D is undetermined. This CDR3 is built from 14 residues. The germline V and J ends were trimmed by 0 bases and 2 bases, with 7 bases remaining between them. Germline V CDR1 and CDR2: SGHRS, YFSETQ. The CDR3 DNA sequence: TGCGCCAGCAGCTTGGGGTTTGTCACAGATACGCAGTATTTT. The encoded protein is CASSLGFVTDTQYF.

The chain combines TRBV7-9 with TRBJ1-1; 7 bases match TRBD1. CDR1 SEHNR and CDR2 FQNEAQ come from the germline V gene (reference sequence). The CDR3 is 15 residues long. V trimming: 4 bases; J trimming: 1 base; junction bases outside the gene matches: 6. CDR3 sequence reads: CASSSAGTENTEAFF. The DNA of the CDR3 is TGTGCCAGCAGCTCGGCCGGGACAGAGAACACTGAAGCTTTCTTT.